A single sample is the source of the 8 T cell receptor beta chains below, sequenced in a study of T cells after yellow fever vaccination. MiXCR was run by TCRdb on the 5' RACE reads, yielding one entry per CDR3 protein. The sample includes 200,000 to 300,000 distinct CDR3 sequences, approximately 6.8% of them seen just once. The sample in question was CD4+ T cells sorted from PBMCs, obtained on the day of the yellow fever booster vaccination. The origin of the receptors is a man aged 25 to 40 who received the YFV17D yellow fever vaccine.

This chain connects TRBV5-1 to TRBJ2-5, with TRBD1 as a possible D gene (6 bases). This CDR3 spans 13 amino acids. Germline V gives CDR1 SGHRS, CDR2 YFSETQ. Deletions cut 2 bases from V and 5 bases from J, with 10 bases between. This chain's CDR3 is CASSFDRFETQYF. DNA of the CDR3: TGCGCCAGCAGCTTCGACAGGTTCGAGACCCAGTACTTC.

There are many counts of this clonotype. As DNA, the CDR3 is TGTGCCAGCAGTCCCTCCCGGGCATTAATAAATGAGCAGTTCTTC. Translated: CASSPSRALINEQFF. This chain uses TRBV12-3 or TRBV12-4 with TRBJ2-1; D is ambiguous. Trimming stripped 5 bases from V and 7 bases from J, with 18 bases between. The CDR3 length is 15 residues.

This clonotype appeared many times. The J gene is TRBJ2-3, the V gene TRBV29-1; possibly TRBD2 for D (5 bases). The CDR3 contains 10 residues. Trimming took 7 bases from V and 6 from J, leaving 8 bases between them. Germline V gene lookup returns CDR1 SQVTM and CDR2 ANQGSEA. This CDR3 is CSGGADTQYF. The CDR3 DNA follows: TGCAGCGGGGGAGCTGATACGCAGTATTTT.

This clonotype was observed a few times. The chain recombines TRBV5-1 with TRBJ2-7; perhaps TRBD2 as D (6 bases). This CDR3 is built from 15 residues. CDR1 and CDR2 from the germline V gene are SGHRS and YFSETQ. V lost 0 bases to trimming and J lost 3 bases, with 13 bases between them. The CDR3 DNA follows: TGCGCCAGCAGCTTGGTGGTTAGCGGAGACTACGAGCAGTACTTC. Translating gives CASSLVVSGDYEQYF.

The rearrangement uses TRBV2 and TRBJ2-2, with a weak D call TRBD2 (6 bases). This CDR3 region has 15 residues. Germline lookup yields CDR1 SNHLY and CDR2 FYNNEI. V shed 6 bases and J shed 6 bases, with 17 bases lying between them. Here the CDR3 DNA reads TGTGCCAGCAGAGGGGAGGACACCCTCTCCGGGGAGCTGTTTTTT. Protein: CASRGEDTLSGELFF.

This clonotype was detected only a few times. For the CDR3, the DNA is TGTGCCACCGTACAGGGGCTAAATCAGCCCCAGCATTTT. Its protein is CATVQGLNQPQHF. The rearrangement uses TRBV18 and TRBJ1-5; 7 bases fit TRBD1. The CDR3 contains 13 residues. V lost 10 bases, J lost 4 bases, and 7 bases stayed unmatched. CDR1 KGHSH and CDR2 LQKENI come from the germline V gene.

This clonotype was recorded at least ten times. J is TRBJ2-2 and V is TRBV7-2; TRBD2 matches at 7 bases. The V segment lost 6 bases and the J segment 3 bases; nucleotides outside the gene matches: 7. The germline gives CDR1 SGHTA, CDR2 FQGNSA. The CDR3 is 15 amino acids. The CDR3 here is CASRLGGPDTGELFF. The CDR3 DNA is TGTGCCAGCAGACTGGGAGGGCCCGACACCGGGGAGCTGTTTTTT.

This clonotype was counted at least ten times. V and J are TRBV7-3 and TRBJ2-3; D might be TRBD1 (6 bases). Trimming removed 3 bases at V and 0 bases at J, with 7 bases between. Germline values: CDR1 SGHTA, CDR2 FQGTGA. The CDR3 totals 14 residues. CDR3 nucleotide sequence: TGTGCCAGCAGCTTGGGGGCTAGCACAGATACGCAGTATTTT. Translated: CASSLGASTDTQYF.